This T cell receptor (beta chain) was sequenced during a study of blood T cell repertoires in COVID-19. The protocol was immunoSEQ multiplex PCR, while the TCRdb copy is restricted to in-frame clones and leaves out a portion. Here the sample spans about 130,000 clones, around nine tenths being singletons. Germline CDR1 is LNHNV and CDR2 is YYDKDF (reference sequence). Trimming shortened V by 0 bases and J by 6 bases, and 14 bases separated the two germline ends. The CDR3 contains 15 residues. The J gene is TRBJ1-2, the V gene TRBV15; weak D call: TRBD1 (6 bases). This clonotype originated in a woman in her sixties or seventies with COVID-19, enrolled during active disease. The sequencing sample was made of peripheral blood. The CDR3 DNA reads TGTGCCACCAGCAGAGAAGGGGGAGGGGTTGATGGCTACACCTTC. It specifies CATSREGGGVDGYTF. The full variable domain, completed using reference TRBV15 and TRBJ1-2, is DAMVIQNPRYQVTQFGKPVTLSCSQTLNHNVMYWYQQKSSQAPKLLFHYYDKDFNNEADTPDNFQSRRPNTSFCFLDIRSPGLGDTAMYLCATSREGGGVDGYTFGSGTRLTVV.